This T cell receptor (beta chain) was found in a study of T cell repertoires in cytomegalovirus infection. Each CDR3 protein gets one entry after TCRdb re-called the reads with MiXCR. The table shows approximately 910,000 distinct CDR3 sequences, with 31% occurring only once. V was cut by 2 bases and J by 4 bases, with 12 bases left in between. The germline gives CDR1 LGHDT, CDR2 YNNKEL (reference sequence). The CDR3 length is 16 residues. There are a few counts of this clonotype. Its antigen is undetermined. This sequence joins TRBV3-1 and TRBJ1-6, with D possibly being TRBD1 (6 bases). The input for sequencing was cultured CD8+ T cells from PBMCs, taken from culture after CMV antigen stimulation. The TCR originated in a human donor in good health (CMV status not recorded). Some clones in this sample may be carry-over from other donors' samples. CDR3 coding DNA: TGTGCCAGCAGCCAATTGGGGGGGCAATATAATTCACCCCTCCACTTT. Residues: CASSQLGGQYNSPLHF.